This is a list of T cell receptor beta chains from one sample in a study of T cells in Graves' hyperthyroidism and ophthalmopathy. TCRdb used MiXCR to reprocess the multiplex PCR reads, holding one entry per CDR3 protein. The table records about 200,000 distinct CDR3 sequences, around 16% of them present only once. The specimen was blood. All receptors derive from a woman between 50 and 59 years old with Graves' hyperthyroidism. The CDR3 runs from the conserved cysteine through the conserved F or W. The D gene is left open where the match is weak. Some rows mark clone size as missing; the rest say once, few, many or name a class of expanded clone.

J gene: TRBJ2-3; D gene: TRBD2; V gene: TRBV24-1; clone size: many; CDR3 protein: CATSDLGAGVPDTQYF; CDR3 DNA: TGTGCCACCAGTGATTTGGGAGCGGGAGTCCCAGATACGCAGTATTTT
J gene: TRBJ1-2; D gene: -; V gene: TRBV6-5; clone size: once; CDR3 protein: CASSYQRSNYGYTF; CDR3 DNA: TGTGCCAGCAGTTACCAAAGGTCTAACTATGGCTACACCTTC
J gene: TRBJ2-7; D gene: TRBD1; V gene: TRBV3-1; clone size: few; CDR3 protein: CASSQVPRDRATYEQYF; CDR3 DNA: TGTGCCAGCAGCCAAGTACCCCGGGACAGGGCGACCTACGAGCAGTACTTC
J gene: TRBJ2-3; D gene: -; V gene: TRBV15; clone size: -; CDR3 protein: CATSTSFPGTSRNIITDTQYF; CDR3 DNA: TGTGCCACCAGCACCTCATTTCCCGGTACGAGCCGGAACATAATCACAGATACGCAGTATTTT
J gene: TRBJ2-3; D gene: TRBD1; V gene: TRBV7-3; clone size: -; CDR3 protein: CASSLSPDRRGTDTQYF; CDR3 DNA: TGTGCCAGCAGCTTAAGCCCGGACAGGCGGGGCACAGATACGCAGTATTTT
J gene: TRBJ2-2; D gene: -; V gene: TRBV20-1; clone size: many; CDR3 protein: CSARGPNTGELFF; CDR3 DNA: TGCAGTGCTAGAGGACCGAACACCGGGGAGCTGTTTTTT
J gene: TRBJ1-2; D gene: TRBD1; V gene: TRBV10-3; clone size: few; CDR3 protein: CAIRGPGGNYGYTF; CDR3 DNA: TGTGCCATCAGGGGACCAGGGGGAAACTATGGCTACACCTTC
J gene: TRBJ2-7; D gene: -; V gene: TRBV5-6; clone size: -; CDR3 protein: CASSSGLYEQYF; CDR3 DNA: TGTGCCAGCAGCTCTGGACTTTACGAGCAGTACTTC
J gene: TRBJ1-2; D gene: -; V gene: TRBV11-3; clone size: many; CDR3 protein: CASSPRTLTGYTF; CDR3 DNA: TGTGCCAGCAGCCCCCGGACACTAACTGGCTACACCTTC
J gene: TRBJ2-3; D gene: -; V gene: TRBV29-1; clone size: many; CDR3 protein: CSVEMDWTGDTQYF; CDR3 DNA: TGCAGCGTTGAGATGGACTGGACGGGGGATACGCAGTATTTT
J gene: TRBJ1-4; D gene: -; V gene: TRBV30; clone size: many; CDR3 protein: CAWSVQGVGKLFF; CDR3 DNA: TGTGCCTGGAGTGTACAAGGGGTAGGAAAACTGTTTTTT
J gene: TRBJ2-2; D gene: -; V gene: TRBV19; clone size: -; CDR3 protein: CASSIDRFGAGNTGELFF; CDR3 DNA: TGTGCCAGTAGTATAGATCGGTTTGGGGCGGGGAACACCGGGGAGCTGTTTTTT
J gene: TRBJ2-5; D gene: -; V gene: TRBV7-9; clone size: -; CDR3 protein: CASSGVAETQYF; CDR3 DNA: TGTGCCAGCAGCGGGGTTGCGGAGACCCAGTACTTC
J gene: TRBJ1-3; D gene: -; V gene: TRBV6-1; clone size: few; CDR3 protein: CASSSGAIGNTIYF; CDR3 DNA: TGTGCCAGCAGTTCAGGGGCTATTGGAAACACCATATATTTT
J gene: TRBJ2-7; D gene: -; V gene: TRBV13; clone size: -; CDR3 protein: CATNARGMVVLPYEQYF; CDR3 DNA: TGTGCCACCAACGCGCGGGGAATGGTCGTATTACCCTACGAGCAGTACTTC
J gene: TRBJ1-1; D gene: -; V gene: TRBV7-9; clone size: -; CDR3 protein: CASSAGDNGLGTEAFF; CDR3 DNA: TGTGCCAGCAGTGCGGGGGACAACGGCCTTGGGACTGAAGCTTTCTTT
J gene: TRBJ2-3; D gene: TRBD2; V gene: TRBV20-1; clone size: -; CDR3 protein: CSGGQAGGLADTQYF; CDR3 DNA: TGCAGTGGGGGACAAGCGGGAGGCTTGGCAGATACGCAGTATTTT
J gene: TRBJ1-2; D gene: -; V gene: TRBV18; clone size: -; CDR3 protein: CASSPPSITGYGYTF; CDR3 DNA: TGTGCCAGCTCACCACCTTCCATCACGGGCTATGGCTACACCTTC
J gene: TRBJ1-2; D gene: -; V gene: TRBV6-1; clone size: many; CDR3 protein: CASSQLTESYGYTF; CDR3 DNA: TGTGCCAGCAGTCAATTGACAGAAAGCTATGGCTACACCTTC
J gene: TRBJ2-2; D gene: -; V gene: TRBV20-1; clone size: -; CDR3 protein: CSASGNTGELFF; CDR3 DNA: TGCAGTGCTAGCGGAAACACCGGGGAGCTGTTTTTT
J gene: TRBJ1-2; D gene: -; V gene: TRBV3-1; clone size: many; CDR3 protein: CASSNRAFGYTF; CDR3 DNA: TGTGCCAGCAGCAACCGGGCTTTTGGCTACACCTTC